The 21 T cell receptor beta chains below all came from one sample that was sequenced in a study of graft-versus-host responses after intestinal transplantation. The repertoire was sequenced with immunoSEQ multiplex PCR; TCRdb's copy has only in-frame clones and lacks some. The sample has under 20,000 clones; around nine tenths are singletons. Source: bone marrow, taken about 130 days after transplant. The receptors come from a human patient who received an intestinal transplant, so some T cells may come from the graft donor.

This rearrangement joins TRBV27 to TRBJ2-7; D gene uncertain. The CDR3 has 13 residues. V gave up 0 bases and J gave up 3 bases, with 6 bases separating them. From germline, CDR1 is MNHEY and CDR2 SMNVEV (reference sequence). In DNA form, the CDR3 reads TGTGCCAGCAGTTTATCCTCCGACTACGAGCAGTACTTC. Its protein is CASSLSSDYEQYF.

The chain joins TRBV5-4 to TRBJ1-1, with 7 bases that match TRBD1. Germline V CDR1 and CDR2: SGHNT, YYREEE (reference sequence). The CDR3 length is 15 residues. J gave up 0 bases and V 4 bases, and 6 bases lay outside the gene matches. As DNA, the CDR3 is TGTGCCAGCAGCGGGGGGACAGTCATGAACACTGAAGCTTTCTTT. Translated, it gives CASSGGTVMNTEAFF. The full variable domain, with the rest looked up from reference TRBV5-4 and TRBJ1-1, is ETGVTQSPTHLIKTRGQQVTLRCSSQSGHNTVSWYQQALGQGPQFIFQYYREEENGRGNFPPRFSGLQFPNYSSELNVNALELDDSALYLCASSGGTVMNTEAFFGQGTRLTVV.

V is TRBV7-6 and J is TRBJ2-7; maybe TRBD2 (7 bases). This CDR3 has 16 residues. CDR1 and CDR2 (germline): SGHVS, FNYEAQ. V was clipped by 5 bases and J by 0 bases, with 17 bases between them. The chain's CDR3 is CASSLSRGAVSYEQYF. CDR3 bases: TGTGCCAGCAGCCTCTCCCGGGGGGCGGTCTCCTACGAGCAGTACTTC.

The gene calls are TRBV11-3 and TRBJ2-7; D might be TRBD2 (6 bases). The germline V gene has CDR1 SGHNT and CDR2 YENEEA. V lost 5 bases, J lost 7 bases, and 15 bases lay in between. The CDR3 length is 13 residues. In DNA, the CDR3 is TGTGCCAGCAGCGTTGGGACTGCGGGTGAGCAGTACTTC. Translation: CASSVGTAGEQYF.

A few counts support this clone. Other DNA sequences of this sample code for an identical CDR3. The chain joins TRBV27 to TRBJ2-5; D is uncertain. The CDR3 contains 10 residues. The V gene lost 5 bases and the J gene lost 2 bases, with 0 bases spanning the gap. Looked up from germline, CDR1 is MNHEY and CDR2 is SMNVEV (reference sequence). CDR3 protein: CASSQETQYF. DNA for the CDR3: TGTGCCAGCAGTCAAGAGACCCAGTACTTC.

The chain joins TRBV27 to TRBJ2-7; D is ambiguous. V shed 0 bases and J shed 3 bases, with 9 bases lying between them. Germline CDR1 and CDR2: MNHEY and SMNVEV (reference sequence). The CDR3 is 14 residues long. The CDR3 is CASSLSGVGYEQYF. The CDR3 bases are TGTGCCAGCAGTTTATCTGGTGTGGGCTACGAGCAGTACTTC.

The chain has TRBV4-2 and TRBJ1-2; D not resolved. Germline CDR1 is LGHNA and CDR2 is YNFKEQ. The CDR3 consists of 16 residues. V was cut by 4 bases and J by 4 bases, with 19 bases left in between. The CDR3 loop reads CASSPALFDPAYGYTF. For the CDR3, the DNA is TGTGCCAGCAGCCCTGCTCTTTTCGACCCCGCCTATGGCTACACCTTC.

The J gene is TRBJ1-2, the V gene TRBV7-8, with unresolved D. Trimming took 4 bases from V and 0 from J, leaving 21 bases between them. This CDR3 is 18 amino acids long. Germline CDR1 SGHVS, CDR2 FQNEAQ. The CDR3 region is CASSSTSPYSAANYGYTF. Written as DNA, the CDR3 is TGTGCCAGCAGCTCCACTAGTCCATACTCAGCTGCTAACTATGGCTACACCTTC.

The chain has TRBV16 and TRBJ2-3, with 9 bases that match TRBD1. Germline CDR1 and CDR2: KGHSY and FQNENV. The length of the CDR3 is 17 residues. V was pared by 0 bases and J by 2 bases, with 6 bases of the junction left unmatched. CDR3 DNA: TGTGCCAGCAGCCAATCGCCCCGGGACAGGGTCACAGATACGCAGTATTTT. Translated, it gives CASSQSPRDRVTDTQYF.

The table lists this clone with a few counts. For the CDR3, the DNA is TGTGCCAGTGGTGACAGGCAGGTAGACATTCAGTACTTC. This codes for CASGDRQVDIQYF. This chain joins TRBV19 and TRBJ2-4, with D possibly matching TRBD1 (6 bases). V dropped 8 bases and J dropped 8 bases, with 16 bases sitting between them. The CDR3 spans 13 residues. Per germline, CDR1 LNHDA and CDR2 SQIVND (reference sequence).

The chain is built from TRBV29-1 and TRBJ1-2; D is ambiguous. V was shortened by 5 bases and J by 0 bases, with 10 bases between the two germline ends. The CDR3 totals 13 residues. Germline V CDR1 and CDR2: SQVTM, ANQGSEA. CDR3 in amino acids: CSVKQDANYGYTF. The CDR3 DNA is TGCAGCGTTAAGCAGGACGCTAACTATGGCTACACCTTC. The full variable domain, rest sourced from reference TRBV29-1 and TRBJ1-2, is SAVISQKPSRDICQRGTSLTIQCQVDSQVTMMFWYRQQPGQSLTLIATANQGSEATYESGFVIDKFPISRPNLTFSTLTVSNMSPEDSSIYLCSVKQDANYGYTFGSGTRLTVV.

The rearrangement uses TRBV5-1 and TRBJ2-7, with D possibly matching TRBD2 (6 bases). CDR1 and CDR2 (germline): SGHRS, YFSETQ. The CDR3 sequence is 13 residues long. V lost 2 bases and J 3 bases, leaving 9 bases between the germline ends. The CDR3: CASSLRENYEQYF. CDR3 DNA sequence: TGCGCCAGCAGCTTACGGGAGAACTACGAGCAGTACTTC.

This chain joins TRBV29-1 and TRBJ2-7; possible D gene TRBD1, 5 bases. The CDR3 covers 12 residues. Trimming left V 4 bases short and J 1 base short, with 8 bases between. Germline CDR1 and CDR2: SQVTM and ANQGSEA. CDR3 bases: TGCAGCGTTGGCCCAGGGTCCTACGAGCAGTACTTC. It specifies CSVGPGSYEQYF.

The gene calls are TRBV2 and TRBJ2-7; D is unresolved. The V end was cut by 3 bases, the J end by 2 bases, with 17 bases between. The CDR3 length is 16 residues. Germline V gene lookup returns CDR1 SNHLY and CDR2 FYNNEI. CDR3 amino acids: CASSDRLDGLTYEQYF. CDR3 DNA sequence: TGTGCCAGCAGTGATCGATTGGACGGCCTTACCTACGAGCAGTACTTC.

There are a few counts of this clone. The chain couples TRBV19 to TRBJ1-3, with D hard to call. The CDR3 is 16 residues long. With 3 bases removed from V and 0 bases from J, the gap between germline ends came to 12 bases. Germline CDR1 is LNHDA and CDR2 is SQIVND (reference sequence). CDR3 sequence (DNA): TGTGCCAGTAGTATGGCAGGTTCATTCTCTGGAAACACCATATATTTT. Translated, it gives CASSMAGSFSGNTIYF.

The rearrangement links TRBV28 to TRBJ2-2; 10 bases fit TRBD1. Germline lookup yields CDR1 MDHEN and CDR2 SYDVKM. The length of the CDR3 is 18 residues. V lost 1 base to trimming and J lost 2 bases; unmatched junction nucleotides: 7. The CDR3 region is CASSLLGTGAINTGELFF. The CDR3 DNA reads as TGTGCCAGCAGTTTATTAGGGACAGGGGCTATAAACACCGGGGAGCTGTTTTTT.

The V gene is TRBV29-1, the J gene TRBJ1-1, with TRBD1 matching 7 bases. The germline V gene has CDR1 SQVTM and CDR2 ANQGSEA. The CDR3 length is 14 residues. V trimming: 5 bases; J trimming: 0 bases; junction bases outside the gene matches: 6. The CDR3 DNA reads as TGCAGCGTTCTGGGACAGATAATGAACACTGAAGCTTTCTTT. Protein product: CSVLGQIMNTEAFF. The full variable domain, with the rest looked up from reference TRBV29-1 and TRBJ1-1, is SAVISQKPSRDICQRGTSLTIQCQVDSQVTMMFWYRQQPGQSLTLIATANQGSEATYESGFVIDKFPISRPNLTFSTLTVSNMSPEDSSIYLCSVLGQIMNTEAFFGQGTRLTVV.

The chain links TRBV7-9 to TRBJ2-3; 13 bases fit TRBD2. V was pared by 4 bases and J by 4 bases, with 5 bases of the junction left unmatched. The CDR3 runs to 16 residues. The germline V gene encodes CDR1 SEHNR and CDR2 FQNEAQ (reference sequence). The CDR3 coding sequence is TGTGCCAGCAGCTCACGGACTAGCGGGAGATCAGATACGCAGTATTTT. It is translated as CASSSRTSGRSDTQYF.

The chain combines TRBV2 with TRBJ1-5; TRBD1 matches 7 bases. The CDR3 is 15 amino acids. Germline CDR1 reads SNHLY; CDR2 reads FYNNEI. Trimming took 4 bases from V and 5 from J; bases not matched to a gene: 8. CDR3 DNA: TGTGCCAGCAGTGGCCCGGGACAGCGGGATCAGCCCCAGCATTTT. It is translated as CASSGPGQRDQPQHF.

The chain is built from TRBV5-1 and TRBJ2-5, with a tentative D call TRBD1 (6 bases). Germline V lookup: CDR1 SGHRS, CDR2 YFSETQ. Deletions cut 4 bases from V and 5 bases from J, with 15 bases between. CDR3 length: 14 residues. CDR3 coding DNA: TGCGCCAGCAGCCCCGCAGGGGCGGCGGAGACCCAGTACTTC. It codes for CASSPAGAAETQYF. Looking up the rest from reference TRBV5-1 and TRBJ2-5 gives the full variable domain: KAGVTQTPRYLIKTRGQQVTLSCSPISGHRSVSWYQQTPGQGLQFLFEYFSETQRNKGNFPGRFSGRQFSNSRSEMNVSTLELGDSALYLCASSPAGAAETQYFGPGTRLLVL.

V and J are TRBV19 and TRBJ2-1; 8 bases are shared with TRBD2. V lost 6 bases to trimming and J lost 7 bases; unmatched junction nucleotides: 14. Germline CDR1 reads LNHDA; CDR2 reads SQIVND (reference sequence). The CDR3 contains 16 residues. CDR3 in DNA: TGTGCCAGTAGCCAAAGGACTAGCCTACAGGGAAATGAGCAGTTCTTC. Translated: CASSQRTSLQGNEQFF.